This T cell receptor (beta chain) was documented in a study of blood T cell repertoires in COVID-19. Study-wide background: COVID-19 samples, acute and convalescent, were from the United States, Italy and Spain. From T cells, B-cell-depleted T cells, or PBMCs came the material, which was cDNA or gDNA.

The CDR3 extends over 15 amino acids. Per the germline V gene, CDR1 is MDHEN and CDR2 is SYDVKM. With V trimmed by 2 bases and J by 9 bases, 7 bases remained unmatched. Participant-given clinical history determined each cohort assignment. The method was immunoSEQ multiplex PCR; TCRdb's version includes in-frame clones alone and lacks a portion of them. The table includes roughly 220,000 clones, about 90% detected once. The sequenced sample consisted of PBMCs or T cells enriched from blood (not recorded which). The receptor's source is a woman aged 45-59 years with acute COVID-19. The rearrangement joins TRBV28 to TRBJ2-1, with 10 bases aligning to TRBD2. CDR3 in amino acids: CASSLGLAGAGEQFF. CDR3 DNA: TGTGCCAGCAGTTTAGGCCTAGCGGGAGCGGGTGAGCAGTTCTTC.